One and the same sample provided the 9 T cell receptor beta chains below, sequenced in a study of CD8+CD57+ T cells in acquired aplastic anemia. Selection for sequencing was limited to patients who had shown CD8+CD57+ cell expansion by flow cytometry. According to the study, genomic DNA was the template for TCR beta VDJ and CDR3 profiling. TCRdb reanalysed the reads using MiXCR and keeps one entry per CDR3 protein. The repertoire holds 310,000 or so distinct CDR3 sequences, approximately 58% seen once, with approximately 1.3% in the top ten. Sample: sorted CD4+, CD8+, or CD8+CD57+ T cells (not recorded which) from PBMCs. The receptors were sampled from a human donor with aplastic anemia.

The V call is TRBV9, the J call TRBJ2-7; D is undetermined. This CDR3 spans 15 amino acids. Germline V CDR1 and CDR2: SGDLS, YYNGEE. Trimming cost V 0 bases and J 1 base, with 11 bases left between them. The CDR3 here is CASSVEAGLSYEQYF. The CDR3 DNA sequence: TGTGCCAGCAGCGTAGAGGCAGGTCTATCCTACGAGCAGTACTTC.

This clonotype was counted at least ten times. The chain joins TRBV9 to TRBJ2-1, with no clear D. The CDR3 is 15 amino acids. CDR1 is SGDLS and CDR2 is YYNGEE in the germline V gene. Trimming took off 0 bases at V and 0 bases at J, with 7 bases between the two ends. In DNA, the CDR3 is TGTGCCAGCAGCGTAGGCAGTACCTCCTACAATGAGCAGTTCTTC. Translation: CASSVGSTSYNEQFF.

This chain uses TRBV7-9 with TRBJ2-2; weak D call: TRBD2 (6 bases). Trimming cost V 5 bases and J 2 bases, with 15 bases left between them. Germline lookup yields CDR1 SEHNR and CDR2 FQNEAQ (reference sequence). CDR3 length equals 16 residues. CDR3 loop: CASSPTVGTNTGELFF. In nucleotides, the CDR3 is TGTGCCAGCAGCCCAACCGTCGGGACTAACACCGGGGAGCTGTTTTTT. Full variable domain (missing parts from reference TRBV7-9 and TRBJ2-2): DTGVSQNPRHKITKRGQNVTFRCDPISEHNRLYWYRQTLGQGPEFLTYFQNEAQLEKSRLLSDRFSAERPKGSFSTLEIQRTEQGDSAMYLCASSPTVGTNTGELFFGEGSRLTVL.

The V and J genes are TRBV6-1 and TRBJ2-7; 8 nucleotides agree with TRBD2. This CDR3 spans 14 amino acids. Germline trimming cut 6 bases from V and 1 base from J; bases unmatched to any gene: 5. In germline, CDR1 is MNHNS, CDR2 SASEGT. CDR3 sequence reads: CASRAAGGSYEQYF. CDR3 in DNA: TGTGCCAGCAGGGCGGCGGGGGGTTCCTACGAGCAGTACTTC.

The rearrangement links TRBV20-1 to TRBJ1-3; D may be TRBD1 (5 bases). In germline, CDR1 is DFQATT, CDR2 SNEGSKA (reference sequence). The CDR3 is made up of 14 amino acids. Deletions cut 3 bases from V and 3 bases from J, with 12 bases between. The CDR3 spells CSASSGGDGNTIYF. The DNA of the CDR3 is TGCAGTGCTAGTTCCGGGGGTGATGGAAACACCATATATTTT.

The chain is built from TRBV9 and TRBJ1-6; D is unresolved. Deletions cut 4 bases from V and 3 bases from J, with 14 bases between. The CDR3 loop spans 16 amino acids. CDR1 SGDLS and CDR2 YYNGEE come from the germline V gene. The chain's CDR3 is CASSPIDASYNSPLHF. The CDR3 DNA reads TGTGCCAGCAGCCCGATAGACGCGAGCTATAATTCACCCCTCCACTTT.

The chain has TRBV15 and TRBJ2-7; 10 bases line up with TRBD2. V gave up 2 bases and J gave up 6 bases; unmatched junction bases: 1. Per the germline V gene, CDR1 is LNHNV and CDR2 is YYDKDF (reference sequence). The CDR3 length is 13 residues. In DNA form, the CDR3 reads TGTGCCACCAGCAGACGGACTAGCGGCGAGCAGTACTTC. Translation: CATSRRTSGEQYF.

This clonotype was detected only a few times. This chain joins TRBV12-3 or TRBV12-4 and TRBJ1-6; D remains unclear. V shed 6 bases and J shed 8 bases, with 5 bases lying between them. The CDR3 is 11 residues long. The CDR3 nucleotides are TGTGCCAGCAGCCAATATTCACCCCTCCACTTT. It encodes CASSQYSPLHF.

In its sample, this clonotype was seen many times. The rearrangement uses TRBV9 and TRBJ2-1; 7 bases are shared with TRBD2. This CDR3 contains 15 residues. Germline V CDR1 and CDR2: SGDLS, YYNGEE. The V segment lost 3 bases and the J segment 3 bases; nucleotides outside the gene matches: 6. The CDR3 spells CASSGGGTGYNEQFF. The CDR3 nucleotides read TGTGCCAGCAGCGGGGGGGGGACGGGCTACAATGAGCAGTTCTTC.